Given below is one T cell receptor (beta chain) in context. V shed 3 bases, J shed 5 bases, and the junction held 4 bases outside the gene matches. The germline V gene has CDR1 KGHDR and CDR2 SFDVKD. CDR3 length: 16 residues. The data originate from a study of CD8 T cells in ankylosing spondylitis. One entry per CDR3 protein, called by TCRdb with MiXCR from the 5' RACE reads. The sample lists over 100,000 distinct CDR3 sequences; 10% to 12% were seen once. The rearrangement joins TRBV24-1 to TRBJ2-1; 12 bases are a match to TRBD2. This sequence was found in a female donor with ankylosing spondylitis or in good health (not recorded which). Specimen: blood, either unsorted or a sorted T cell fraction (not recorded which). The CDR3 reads CATSDPSGRADNEQFF. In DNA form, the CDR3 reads TGTGCCACCAGTGATCCTAGCGGGAGGGCCGACAATGAGCAGTTCTTC.